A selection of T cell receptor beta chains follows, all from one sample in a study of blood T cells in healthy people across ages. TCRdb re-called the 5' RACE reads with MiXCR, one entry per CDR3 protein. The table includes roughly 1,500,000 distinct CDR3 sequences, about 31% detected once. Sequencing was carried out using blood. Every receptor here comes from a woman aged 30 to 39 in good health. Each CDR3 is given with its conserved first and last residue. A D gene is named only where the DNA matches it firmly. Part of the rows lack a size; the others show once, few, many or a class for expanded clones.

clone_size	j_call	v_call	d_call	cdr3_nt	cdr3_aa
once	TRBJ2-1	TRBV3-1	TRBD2	TGTGCCAGCAGCCCCCTACTAGCGGGAGCCTCCAATGAGCAGTTCTTC	CASSPLLAGASNEQFF
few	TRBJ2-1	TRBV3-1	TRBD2	TGTGCCAGCAGCCATGCTCTAGCGGGGGCCAATGAGCAGTTCTTC	CASSHALAGANEQFF
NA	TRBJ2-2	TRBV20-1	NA	TGCAGTGCTAGCGTATCTAACACCGGGGAGCTGTTTTTT	CSASVSNTGELFF
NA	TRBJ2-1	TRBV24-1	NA	TGTGCCACCAGTGATTTGTCCTATGAGCAGTTCTTC	CATSDLSYEQFF
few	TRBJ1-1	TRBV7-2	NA	TGTGCCAGCAGCCCCGGACAGGAAGCTTTCTTT	CASSPGQEAFF
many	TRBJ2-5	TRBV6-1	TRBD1	TGTGCCAGCAGTGCCCGACAGGGACAAGAGACCCAGTACTTC	CASSARQGQETQYF
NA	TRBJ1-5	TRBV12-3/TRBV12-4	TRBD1	TGTGCCAGCAGTTCCGGGGTGGGGACAGGTGAACTTAGCAATCAGCCCCAGCATTTT	CASSSGVGTGELSNQPQHF
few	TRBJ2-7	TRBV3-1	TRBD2	TGTGCCAGCAGCCAAGGAGGCGGGGGGACCTCCTACGAGCAGTACTTC	CASSQGGGGTSYEQYF
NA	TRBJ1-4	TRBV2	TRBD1	TGTGCCAGCAGTGAAGATCATCTCCGTACAGGGGAGGGTGAAAAACTGTTTTTT	CASSEDHLRTGEGEKLFF
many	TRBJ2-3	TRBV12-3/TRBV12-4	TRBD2	TGTGCCAGCAGGCGCACTAGCGGGGGCCCCGCAGATACGCAGTATTTT	CASRRTSGGPADTQYF
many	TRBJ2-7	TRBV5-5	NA	TGTGCCAGCAGCTTCTATGTGACTCTAAATTACGAGCAGTACTTC	CASSFYVTLNYEQYF
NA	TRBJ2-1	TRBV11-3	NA	TGTGCCAGCAGCATAGGGGCAAGAACCTACAATGAGCAGTTCTTC	CASSIGARTYNEQFF
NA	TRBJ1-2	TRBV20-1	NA	TGCAGTGCTAGAGTCTGGAGAGGGGATGAGGGCTACACCTTC	CSARVWRGDEGYTF
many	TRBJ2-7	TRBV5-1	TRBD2	TGCGCCAGCAGCTCGACCGGGACTAGCGGGAGATTAATGTACGAGCAGTACTTC	CASSSTGTSGRLMYEQYF
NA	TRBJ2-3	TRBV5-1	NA	TGCGCCAGCAAATCCCCGACGTTAGATACGCAGTATTTT	CASKSPTLDTQYF
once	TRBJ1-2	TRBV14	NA	TGTGCCAGCAGCCAAGGGGCCACGGGATGGCCTGGCTGCACCTTC	CASSQGATGWPGCTF
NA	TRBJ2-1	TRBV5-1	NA	TGCGCCAGCAGCTTGGCCGTAAGCAGGGAGAGACAGTTCTTC	CASSLAVSRERQFF